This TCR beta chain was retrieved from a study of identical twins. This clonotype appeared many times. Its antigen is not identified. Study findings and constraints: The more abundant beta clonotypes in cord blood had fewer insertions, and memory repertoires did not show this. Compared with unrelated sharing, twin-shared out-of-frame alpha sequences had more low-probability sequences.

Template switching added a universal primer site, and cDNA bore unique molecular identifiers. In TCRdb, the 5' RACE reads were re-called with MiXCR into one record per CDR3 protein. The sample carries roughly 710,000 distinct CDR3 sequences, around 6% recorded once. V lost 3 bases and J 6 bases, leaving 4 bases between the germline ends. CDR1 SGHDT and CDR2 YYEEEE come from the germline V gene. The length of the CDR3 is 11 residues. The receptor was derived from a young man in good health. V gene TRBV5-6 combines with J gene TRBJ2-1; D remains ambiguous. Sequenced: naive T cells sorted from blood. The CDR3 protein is CASSWTNEQFF. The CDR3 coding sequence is TGTGCCAGCAGCTGGACCAATGAGCAGTTCTTC.